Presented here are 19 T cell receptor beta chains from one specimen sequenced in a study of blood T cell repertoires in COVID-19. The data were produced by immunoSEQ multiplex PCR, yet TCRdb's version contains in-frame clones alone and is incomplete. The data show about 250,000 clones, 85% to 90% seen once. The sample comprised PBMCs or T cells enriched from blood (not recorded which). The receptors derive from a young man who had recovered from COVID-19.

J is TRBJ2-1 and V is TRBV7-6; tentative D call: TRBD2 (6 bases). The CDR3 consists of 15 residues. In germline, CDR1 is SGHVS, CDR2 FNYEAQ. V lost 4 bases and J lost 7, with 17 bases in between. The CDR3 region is CASSSGVGGGNEQFF. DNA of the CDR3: TGTGCCAGCAGCTCGGGCGTCGGCGGAGGGAATGAGCAGTTCTTC.

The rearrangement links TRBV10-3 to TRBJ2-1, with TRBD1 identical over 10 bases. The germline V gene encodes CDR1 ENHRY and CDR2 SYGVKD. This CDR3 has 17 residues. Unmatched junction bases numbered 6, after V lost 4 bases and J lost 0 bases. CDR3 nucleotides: TGTGCCATCAGTGGACAGGGGGCTACTACCTCCTACAATGAGCAGTTCTTC. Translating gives CAISGQGATTSYNEQFF.

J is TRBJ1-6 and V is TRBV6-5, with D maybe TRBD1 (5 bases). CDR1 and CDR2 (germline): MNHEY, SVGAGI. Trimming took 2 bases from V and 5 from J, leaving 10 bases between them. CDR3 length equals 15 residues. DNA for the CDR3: TGTGCCAGCAGTTACGGGGGGGGGAATAATTCACCCCTCCACTTT. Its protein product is CASSYGGGNNSPLHF.

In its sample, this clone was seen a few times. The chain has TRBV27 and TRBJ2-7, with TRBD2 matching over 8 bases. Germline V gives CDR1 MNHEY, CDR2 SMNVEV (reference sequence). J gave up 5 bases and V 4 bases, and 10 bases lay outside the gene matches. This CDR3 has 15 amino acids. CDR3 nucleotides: TGTGCCAGCAGTTCCTTTAAGGTAGCGGGAAACGAGCAGTACTTC. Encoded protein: CASSSFKVAGNEQYF.

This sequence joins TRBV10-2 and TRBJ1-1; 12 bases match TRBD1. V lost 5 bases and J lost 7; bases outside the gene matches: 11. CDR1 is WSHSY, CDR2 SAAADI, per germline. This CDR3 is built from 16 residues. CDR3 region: CASSITGTGGLFEAFF. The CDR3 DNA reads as TGCGCCAGCAGTATTACCGGGACAGGGGGCTTGTTTGAAGCTTTCTTT.

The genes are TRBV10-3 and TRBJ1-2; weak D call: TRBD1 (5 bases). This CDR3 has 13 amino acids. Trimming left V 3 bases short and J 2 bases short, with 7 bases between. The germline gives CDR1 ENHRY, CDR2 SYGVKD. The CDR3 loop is CAISDGGNYGYTF. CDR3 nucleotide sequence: TGTGCCATCAGTGACGGGGGAAACTATGGCTACACCTTC.

The CDR3 region is CASTASGNQETQYF. The DNA of the CDR3 is TGTGCCAGCACGGCTAGCGGGAACCAAGAGACCCAGTACTTC. The V and J genes are TRBV6-5 and TRBJ2-5, with TRBD2 identical over 9 bases. Germline-derived CDR1 and CDR2 are MNHEY and SVGAGI. This CDR3 is 14 amino acids long. The J segment lost 0 bases and the V segment lost 7 bases, leaving 3 bases of the junction unmatched.

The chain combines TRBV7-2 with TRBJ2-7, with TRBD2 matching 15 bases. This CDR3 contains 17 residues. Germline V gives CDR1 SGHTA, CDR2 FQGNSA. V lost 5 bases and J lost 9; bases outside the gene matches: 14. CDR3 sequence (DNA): TGTGCCAGCAGCCCGAGGGGACTAGCGGGAGGAGGGTTGGGGCAGTACTTC. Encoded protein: CASSPRGLAGGGLGQYF.

CDR3 region: CASSDFGQGTNQPQHF. For the CDR3, the DNA is TGTGCCAGCAGTGATTTCGGACAGGGGACCAATCAGCCCCAGCATTTT. The V call is TRBV6-1, the J call TRBJ1-5, with 9 bases lining up with TRBD1. The J segment lost 3 bases and the V segment lost 3 bases, leaving 6 bases of the junction unmatched. Per the germline V gene, CDR1 is MNHNS and CDR2 is SASEGT. This CDR3 is 16 amino acids long.

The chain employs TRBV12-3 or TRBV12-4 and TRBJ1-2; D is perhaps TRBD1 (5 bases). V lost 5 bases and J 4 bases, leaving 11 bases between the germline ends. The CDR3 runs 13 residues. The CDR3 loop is CASSPDSVYGYTF. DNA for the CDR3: TGTGCCAGCAGTCCTGACAGTGTCTATGGCTACACCTTC.

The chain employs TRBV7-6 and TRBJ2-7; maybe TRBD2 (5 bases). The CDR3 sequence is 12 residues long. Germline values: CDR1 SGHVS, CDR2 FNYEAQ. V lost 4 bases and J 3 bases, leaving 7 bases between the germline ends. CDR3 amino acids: CASSSLDYEQYF. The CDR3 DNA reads TGTGCCAGCAGCTCACTAGACTACGAGCAGTACTTC.

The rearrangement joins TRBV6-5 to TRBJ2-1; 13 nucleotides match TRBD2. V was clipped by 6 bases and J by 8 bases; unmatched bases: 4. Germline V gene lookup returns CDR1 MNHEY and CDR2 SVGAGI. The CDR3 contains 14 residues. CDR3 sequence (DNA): TGTGCCAGCAGACTAGCGGGAGGGCCCTATGAGCAGTTCTTC. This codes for CASRLAGGPYEQFF.

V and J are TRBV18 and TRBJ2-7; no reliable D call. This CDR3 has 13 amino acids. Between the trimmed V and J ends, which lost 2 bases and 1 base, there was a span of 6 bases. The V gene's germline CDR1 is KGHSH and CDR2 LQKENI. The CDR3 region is CASSPTISYEQYF. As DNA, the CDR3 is TGTGCCAGCTCACCAACTATATCCTACGAGCAGTACTTC.

The CDR3 loop reads CASVLISDTGELFF. DNA of the CDR3: TGTGCCAGCGTACTAATTAGTGACACCGGGGAGCTGTTTTTT. This chain uses TRBV7-6 with TRBJ2-2, with unresolved D. Germline V gives CDR1 SGHVS, CDR2 FNYEAQ. The CDR3 runs 14 residues. The V end lost 8 bases, the J end lost 3 bases, and 13 bases lay between the germline ends.

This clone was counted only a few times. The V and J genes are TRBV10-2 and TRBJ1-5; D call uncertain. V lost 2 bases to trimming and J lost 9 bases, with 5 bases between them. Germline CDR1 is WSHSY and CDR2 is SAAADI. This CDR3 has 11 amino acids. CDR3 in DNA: TGCGCCAGCAGTGAGGGAGGGCCCCAGCATTTT. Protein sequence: CASSEGGPQHF.

CDR3 protein: CASSLDQGGTEAFF. For the CDR3, the DNA is TGTGCCAGCAGTTTGGACCAGGGGGGAACTGAAGCTTTCTTT. The V and J genes are TRBV28 and TRBJ1-1; TRBD1 agrees at 7 bases. This CDR3 region has 14 residues. Germline lookup yields CDR1 MDHEN and CDR2 SYDVKM. Germline trimming cut 3 bases from V and 5 bases from J; bases unmatched to any gene: 6.

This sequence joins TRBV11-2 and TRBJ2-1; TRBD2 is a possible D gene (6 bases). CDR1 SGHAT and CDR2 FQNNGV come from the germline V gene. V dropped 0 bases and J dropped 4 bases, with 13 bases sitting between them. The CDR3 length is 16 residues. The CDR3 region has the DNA TGTGCCAGCAGCTTAGAGCCAGGGAGGACTTACAATGAGCAGTTCTTC. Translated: CASSLEPGRTYNEQFF.

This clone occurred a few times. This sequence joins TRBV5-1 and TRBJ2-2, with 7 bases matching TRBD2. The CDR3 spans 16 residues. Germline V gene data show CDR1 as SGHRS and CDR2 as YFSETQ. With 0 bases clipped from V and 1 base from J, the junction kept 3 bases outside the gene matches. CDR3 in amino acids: CASSLEVAGNTGELFF. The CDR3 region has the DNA TGCGCCAGCAGCTTGGAAGTAGCGGGGAACACCGGGGAGCTGTTTTTT.

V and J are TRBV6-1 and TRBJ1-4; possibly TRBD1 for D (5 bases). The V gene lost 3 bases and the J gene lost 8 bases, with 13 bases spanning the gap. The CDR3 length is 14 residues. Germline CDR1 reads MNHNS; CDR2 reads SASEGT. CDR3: CASSEGLDGEKLFF. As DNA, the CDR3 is TGTGCCAGCAGTGAGGGGCTGGACGGGGAAAAACTGTTTTTT.